Below are 22 T cell receptor beta chains sequenced from a single sample in a study of spatial heterogeneity in lung cancer. TCRdb re-analysed the 5' RACE reads in MiXCR, keeping a single row per CDR3 protein. The sample contains some 47,000 distinct CDR3 sequences, around 7% of which appear only once. The sample's time point: sample taken at primary tumor resection. No cells were sorted before sequencing. The whole RNA sequenced was extracted from tumor, nontumor lung or frozen PBMC. The input for sequencing was PBMCs, taken at surgery. These receptors were collected from a female donor with early-stage non-small cell lung cancer.

In this sample, this clonotype turned up a few times. The J gene is TRBJ2-1, the V gene TRBV6-2 or TRBV6-3, with 8 bases aligning to TRBD2. V gave up 6 bases and J gave up 9 bases; unmatched junction bases: 16. There are 16 residues in the CDR3. CDR1 is MNHEY and CDR2 is SVGEGT in the germline V gene. The CDR3 DNA follows: TGTGCCAGCAGACGAGTTGGTAGCGGGGCGGCAAGTGAGCAGTTCTTC. The encoded protein is CASRRVGSGAASEQFF.

The chain couples TRBV12-3 or TRBV12-4 to TRBJ2-5, with no clear D. The CDR3 sequence is 13 residues long. V lost 3 bases and J lost 4, with 9 bases in between. The CDR3 spells CASSFVGRETQYF. The CDR3, as DNA: TGTGCCAGCAGTTTCGTGGGCCGAGAGACCCAGTACTTC.

The table lists this clonotype with many counts. The chain is built from TRBV29-1 and TRBJ1-1; 7 bases match TRBD1. V trimming: 4 bases; J trimming: 8 bases; junction bases outside the gene matches: 7. CDR1 is SQVTM and CDR2 is ANQGSEA in the germline V gene. The CDR3 is 12 amino acids. This chain's CDR3 is CSVVTGVGEAFF. The DNA for the CDR3 is TGCAGCGTTGTTACAGGGGTCGGGGAAGCTTTCTTT.

The rearrangement uses TRBV3-1 and TRBJ2-7, with D perhaps being TRBD1 or TRBD2 (7 bases each). The germline gives CDR1 LGHDT, CDR2 YNNKEL (reference sequence). There are 17 residues in the CDR3. The ends were cut back, 2 bases at V and 4 bases at J, with 21 bases in the middle. In nucleotides, the CDR3 is TGTGCCAGCAGCCAACCCGGGGAGGGGACAGCGCTTTACGAGCAGTACTTC. This sequence encodes CASSQPGEGTALYEQYF.

This clonotype was counted only a few times. The chain links TRBV9 to TRBJ2-2, with no clear D. V was clipped by 0 bases and J by 1 base, with 7 bases between them. The CDR3 extends over 15 amino acids. The germline CDR1 and CDR2 sequences are SGDLS and YYNGEE. The chain's CDR3 is CASSVASRNTGELFF. DNA of the CDR3: TGTGCCAGCAGCGTAGCATCCCGGAACACCGGGGAGCTGTTTTTT.

There are many counts of this clonotype. The chain has TRBV29-1 and TRBJ2-1; no definite D call. Germline lookup yields CDR1 SQVTM and CDR2 ANQGSEA. The V and J ends lost 1 base and 8 bases respectively, with 6 bases between them. The CDR3 is 11 residues long. The CDR3 protein is CSVEVNDEQFF. The CDR3 DNA follows: TGCAGCGTTGAAGTGAATGATGAGCAGTTCTTC.

This clonotype was observed many times. This chain links TRBV7-3 with TRBJ2-7; D may be TRBD2 (6 bases). Germline V gene data show CDR1 as SGHTA and CDR2 as FQGTGA. This CDR3 is built from 13 residues. Trimming stripped 5 bases from V and 6 bases from J, with 14 bases between. The CDR3 here is CASSPSRGGEQYF. Written as DNA, the CDR3 is TGTGCCAGCAGCCCCTCTAGGGGAGGCGAGCAGTACTTC.

In this sample, this clonotype turned up many times. The chain uses TRBV18 and TRBJ2-3; the match to TRBD1 covers 9 bases. In germline, CDR1 is KGHSH, CDR2 LQKENI. The CDR3 length is 14 residues. V lost 4 bases to trimming and J lost 2 bases; unmatched junction nucleotides: 1. The CDR3, as DNA: TGTGCCAGCTCACGGGACAGGGCCACAGATACGCAGTATTTT. Its protein product is CASSRDRATDTQYF.

This clonotype was seen many times. The gene calls are TRBV12-3 or TRBV12-4 and TRBJ2-1; D is ambiguous. Trimming cost V 5 bases and J 0 bases, with 5 bases left between them. The CDR3 runs to 13 residues. The CDR3 nucleotides are TGTGCCAGCAGTCCTAGCTCCTACAATGAGCAGTTCTTC. Its protein product is CASSPSSYNEQFF.

This clonotype has a count of ten or more. The V gene is TRBV18, the J gene TRBJ1-1; 9 bases line up with TRBD1. V was pared by 3 bases and J by 3 bases, with 8 bases of the junction left unmatched. Germline CDR1 KGHSH, CDR2 LQKENI. The length of the CDR3 is 16 residues. The CDR3 protein is CASSPRQGGRHTEAFF. CDR3 in DNA: TGTGCCAGCTCACCTCGACAGGGGGGGCGACACACTGAAGCTTTCTTT.

The chain links TRBV7-8 to TRBJ2-7, with a possible D match to TRBD1 (6 bases). This CDR3 has 14 residues. V was shortened by 6 bases and J by 7 bases, with 19 bases between the two germline ends. Germline loops: CDR1 SGHVS, CDR2 FQNEAQ. This CDR3 is CASSPEPGAGEQYF. CDR3 nucleotide sequence: TGTGCCAGCAGTCCCGAACCAGGGGCAGGGGAGCAGTACTTC.

This clonotype has a handful of counts. The chain uses TRBV7-8 and TRBJ2-3, with 7 bases identical to TRBD1. Germline-derived CDR1 and CDR2 are SGHVS and FQNEAQ. There are 16 residues in the CDR3. V lost 5 bases and J lost 3; bases outside the gene matches: 11. CDR3 in amino acids: CASSTLRQGVTDTQYF. DNA for the CDR3: TGTGCCAGCAGCACCCTGCGACAGGGCGTAACAGATACGCAGTATTTT.

This clonotype has a count of ten or more. This sequence joins TRBV4-3 and TRBJ2-7; 7 nucleotides line up with TRBD1. The CDR3 consists of 15 residues. The germline CDR1 and CDR2 sequences are LGHNA and YSLEER. V gave up 2 bases and J gave up 3 bases; unmatched junction bases: 7. DNA for the CDR3: TGCGCCAGCAGCCAACCGGGACAGTTGGGCTACGAGCAGTACTTC. Translating gives CASSQPGQLGYEQYF.

The chain links TRBV7-9 to TRBJ2-7; TRBD1 or TRBD2 may be the D gene (5 bases each). The germline V and J ends were trimmed by 2 bases and 5 bases, with 10 bases remaining between them. The CDR3 is made up of 13 amino acids. Germline-derived CDR1 and CDR2 are SEHNR and FQNEAQ (reference sequence). The CDR3 bases are TGTGCCAGCAGCTTACAGGGACCCAACGAGCAGTACTTC. This sequence encodes CASSLQGPNEQYF.

This clonotype was counted a few times. The chain is built from TRBV5-1 and TRBJ2-3, with unresolved D. CDR3 length: 14 residues. The V end lost 0 bases, the J end lost 2 bases, and 7 bases lay between the germline ends. Germline V gene data show CDR1 as SGHRS and CDR2 as YFSETQ. The CDR3 sequence: CASSLGVYTDTQYF. Here the CDR3 DNA reads TGCGCCAGCAGCTTGGGGGTATACACAGATACGCAGTATTTT.

V is TRBV7-9 and J is TRBJ2-5; D remains unclear. V dropped 5 bases and J dropped 5 bases, with 15 bases sitting between them. The CDR3 extends over 14 amino acids. Germline V lookup: CDR1 SEHNR, CDR2 FQNEAQ (reference sequence). This CDR3 reads CASSRYSQLETQYF. For the CDR3, the DNA is TGTGCCAGCAGCCGTTACAGTCAACTCGAGACCCAGTACTTC.

This clonotype was seen many times. The V and J genes are TRBV23-1 and TRBJ2-4; maybe TRBD1 (5 bases). TRBV23-1 is assigned to the ORF class and has an uncertain function. V lost 7 bases to trimming and J lost 6 bases, with 13 bases between them. CDR3 length equals 13 residues. The CDR3 DNA reads TGCGCCAGCACCCGACAGTATAGAAACATTCAGTACTTC. This codes for CASTRQYRNIQYF.

There are many counts of this clonotype. This CDR3 reads CASSHRALRGGKANTGELFF. CDR3 sequence (DNA): TGTGCCAGCAGCCACCGCGCTTTGCGGGGGGGGAAGGCGAACACCGGGGAGCTGTTTTTT. V usage is TRBV7-9 and J usage is TRBJ2-2, with 9 bases lining up with TRBD2. Unmatched junction bases numbered 16, after V lost 5 bases and J lost 0 bases. Germline V gives CDR1 SEHNR, CDR2 FQNEAQ (reference sequence). There are 20 residues in the CDR3.

This clonotype was picked up many times. The chain couples TRBV6-2 or TRBV6-3 to TRBJ2-3; no firm D call. Germline V gives CDR1 MNHEY, CDR2 SVGEGT. Trimming stripped 7 bases from V and 0 bases from J, with 11 bases between. This CDR3 comprises 14 residues. CDR3 nucleotide sequence: TGTGCCAGCACCGTTTTTCTGAGCACAGATACGCAGTATTTT. It codes for CASTVFLSTDTQYF.

This clonotype is termed medium-sized. This rearrangement joins TRBV5-1 to TRBJ2-2; D gene unclear. This CDR3 has 14 residues. V was pared by 4 bases and J by 1 base, with 8 bases between. Per germline, CDR1 SGHRS and CDR2 YFSETQ. The CDR3 region has the DNA TGCGCCAGCAGCCTAGACTTGAACACCGGGGAGCTGTTTTTT. This sequence encodes CASSLDLNTGELFF.

This clonotype was counted at least ten times. V gene TRBV4-3 combines with J gene TRBJ2-2, with 7 bases aligning to TRBD1. The CDR3 consists of 15 residues. The V segment lost 3 bases and the J segment 1 base; nucleotides outside the gene matches: 2. Looked up from germline, CDR1 is LGHNA and CDR2 is YSLEER. This CDR3 is CASSQYRGNTGELFF. CDR3 nucleotides: TGCGCCAGCAGCCAGTACAGGGGGAACACCGGGGAGCTGTTTTTT.

This clonotype showed up many times. The rearrangement links TRBV6-5 to TRBJ2-6; perhaps TRBD2 as D (6 bases). The germline CDR1 and CDR2 sequences are MNHEY and SVGAGI. The CDR3 runs to 15 residues. The V gene lost 6 bases and the J gene lost 0 bases, with 9 bases spanning the gap. The CDR3 bases are TGTGCCAGCAGCCGGGACTTCTCTGGGGCCAACGTCCTGACTTTC. Translated: CASSRDFSGANVLTF.